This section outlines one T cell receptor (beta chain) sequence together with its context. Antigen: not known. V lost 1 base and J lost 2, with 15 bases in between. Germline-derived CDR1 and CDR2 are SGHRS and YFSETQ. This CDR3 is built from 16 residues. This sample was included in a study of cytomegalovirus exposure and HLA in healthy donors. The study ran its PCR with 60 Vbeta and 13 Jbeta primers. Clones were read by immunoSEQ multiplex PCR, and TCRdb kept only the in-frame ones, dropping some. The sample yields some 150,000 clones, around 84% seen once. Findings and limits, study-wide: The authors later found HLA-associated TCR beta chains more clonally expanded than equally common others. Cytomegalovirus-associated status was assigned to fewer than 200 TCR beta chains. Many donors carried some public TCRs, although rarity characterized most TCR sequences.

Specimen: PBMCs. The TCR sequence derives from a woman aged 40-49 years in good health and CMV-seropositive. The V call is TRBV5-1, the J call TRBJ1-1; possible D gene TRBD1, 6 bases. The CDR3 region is CASSLRWGQGNTEAFF. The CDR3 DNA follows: TGCGCCAGCAGCTTGCGCTGGGGGCAAGGCAACACTGAAGCTTTCTTT.